This T cell receptor (beta chain) was observed in a study of identical twins. Study findings and constraints: Twin-shared out-of-frame alpha sequences were enriched for low generation probability.

TCRdb reprocessed the 5' RACE reads with MiXCR, giving one entry per CDR3 protein. The data hold fewer than 500,000 distinct CDR3 sequences, with 14% observed a single time. Trimming removed 0 bases from V and 4 bases from J, with 7 bases in between. Germline V gene lookup returns CDR1 SGHRS and CDR2 YFSETQ. This CDR3 contains 13 residues. Notes on this clonotype: What it binds is unknown.

These same records also appear under a second study, on yellow fever vaccine responses in identical twins. This second report adds: Twins reportedly showed a vaccine T cell response that seemed partly convergent and partly personalized.

The TCR was taken from a young woman in good health. Material for sequencing was CD4+ T cells sorted from blood. The rearrangement uses TRBV5-1 and TRBJ2-5; D gene uncertain. CDR3 residues: CASSLEGVETQYF. As DNA, the CDR3 is TGCGCCAGCAGCTTGGAGGGTGTAGAGACCCAGTACTTC. The whole variable domain, filled in from reference TRBV5-1 and TRBJ2-5, reads KAGVTQTPRYLIKTRGQQVTLSCSPISGHRSVSWYQQTPGQGLQFLFEYFSETQRNKGNFPGRFSGRQFSNSRSEMNVSTLELGDSALYLCASSLEGVETQYFGPGTRLLVL.